A selection of T cell receptor beta chains follows, all from one sample in a study of blood T cell repertoires in COVID-19. TCRdb's copy holds only in-frame clones and misses some; the assay was immunoSEQ multiplex PCR. The table has more than 200,000 clones, around 82% seen once. Sequencing was done on a sample of peripheral blood. The receptors derive from an elderly woman with active or convalescent COVID-19. Each CDR3 is given with its conserved first and last residue. D genes are given only for firm matches. Expanded clones get a size class; other rows say once, few or many, or leave the size out.

CDR3 protein | CDR3 DNA | CDR3 length | J gene | D gene | V gene | clone size
CASSSRQGRSTEAFF | TGTGCCAGCTCATCCCGACAGGGGAGGTCGACTGAAGCTTTCTTT | 15 | TRBJ1-1 | TRBD1 | TRBV18 | NA
CASSLRQIYEQYF | TGTGCCAGCAGCTTGCGACAGATCTACGAGCAGTACTTC | 13 | TRBJ2-7 | NA | TRBV7-2 | NA
CASSLQGRDEKLFF | TGCGCCAGCAGCCTACAGGGTAGGGATGAAAAACTGTTTTTT | 14 | TRBJ1-4 | NA | TRBV5-1 | once
CASSERGGSYEQYF | TGTGCCAGCAGCGAGCGGGGAGGGTCCTACGAGCAGTACTTC | 14 | TRBJ2-7 | TRBD2 | TRBV9 | once
CAISESRGDTEAFF | TGTGCCATCAGTGAGTCTCGGGGAGACACTGAAGCTTTCTTT | 14 | TRBJ1-1 | NA | TRBV10-3 | NA
CASSFGSASKEKLFF | TGTGCCAGCAGCTTCGGTTCCGCTTCTAAGGAAAAACTGTTTTTT | 15 | TRBJ1-4 | NA | TRBV7-9 | NA
CASSLTGKTQYF | TGTGCCAGCAGCTTAACAGGAAAGACCCAGTACTTC | 12 | TRBJ2-5 | NA | TRBV5-6 | NA
CASSPFGSPSYEQYF | TGTGCCAGCAGCCCATTCGGGAGTCCCTCCTACGAGCAGTACTTC | 15 | TRBJ2-7 | NA | TRBV3-1/TRBV3-2 | NA
CASSQGGNNQPQHF | TGTGCCAGCAGCCAAGGAGGGAACAATCAGCCCCAGCATTTT | 14 | TRBJ1-5 | NA | TRBV3-1/TRBV3-2 | NA
CASSSASAGGPNTYEQYF | TGTGCCAGCTCCTCCGCTTCGGCGGGGGGGCCCAATACCTACGAGCAGTACTTC | 18 | TRBJ2-7 | TRBD2 | TRBV18 | few
CASSKKGGPIISGNTIYF | TGTGCCAGCAGCAAAAAAGGGGGTCCGATTATCTCTGGAAACACCATATATTTT | 18 | TRBJ1-3 | NA | TRBV21-1 | NA
CASSLGGTYPGNTIYF | TGTGCCAGCAGCCTCGGCGGGACTTACCCTGGAAACACCATATATTTT | 16 | TRBJ1-3 | NA | TRBV3-1/TRBV3-2 | NA
CATREGANYGYTF | TGTGCCACCCGGGAGGGGGCTAACTATGGCTACACCTTC | 13 | TRBJ1-2 | NA | TRBV2 | NA
CASSPYRSTNEKLFF | TGTGCCAGCAGCCCCTACCGCTCAACTAATGAAAAACTGTTTTTT | 15 | TRBJ1-4 | NA | TRBV11-2 | NA
CASRKQGGGTEAFF | TGTGCCAGCAGAAAACAGGGCGGGGGGACTGAAGCTTTCTTT | 14 | TRBJ1-1 | NA | TRBV6-6 | NA
CASRGGQGAEGDEAFF | TGTGCCAGCAGAGGCGGACAGGGGGCGGAGGGGGATGAAGCTTTCTTT | 16 | TRBJ1-1 | TRBD1 | TRBV2 | NA
CASSPGTGGNQPQHF | TGTGCCAGCTCACCCGGGACAGGGGGCAATCAGCCCCAGCATTTT | 15 | TRBJ1-5 | TRBD1 | TRBV18 | NA
CASSPGQLLDYGYTF | TGCGCCAGCAGCCCGGGACAGCTATTGGACTATGGCTACACCTTC | 15 | TRBJ1-2 | TRBD1 | TRBV5-1 | NA
CASSFAGLGKETQYF | TGCGCCAGCAGCTTCGCCGGACTAGGAAAAGAGACCCAGTACTTC | 15 | TRBJ2-5 | TRBD2 | TRBV5-1 | NA
CASSPTPEAPQETQYF | TGCGCCAGCAGCCCCACTCCGGAGGCTCCTCAAGAGACCCAGTACTTC | 16 | TRBJ2-5 | NA | TRBV5-1 | NA
CSASMRGTGDGINYGYTF | TGCAGTGCTAGTATGCGTGGGACAGGGGACGGAATAAACTATGGCTACACCTTC | 18 | TRBJ1-2 | TRBD1 | TRBV20-1 | NA
CASSELPSGVYNEQFF | TGTGCCAGCAGTGAATTGCCTAGCGGTGTCTACAATGAGCAGTTCTTC | 16 | TRBJ2-1 | TRBD2 | TRBV2 | once
CASSLTGSEQPQHF | TGCGCCAGCAGCTTGACAGGGAGCGAGCAGCCCCAGCATTTT | 14 | TRBJ1-5 | NA | TRBV5-1 | once
CASSQPGLGTEAFF | TGTGCCAGCAGCCAGCCGGGACTGGGAACTGAAGCTTTCTTT | 14 | TRBJ1-1 | NA | TRBV3-1/TRBV3-2 | NA
CARAGGSGNTIYF | TGTGCCCGCGCCGGGGGATCTGGAAACACCATATATTTT | 13 | TRBJ1-3 | NA | TRBV2 | few
CAWSVQGNQPQHF | TGTGCCTGGAGTGTGCAGGGGAATCAGCCCCAGCATTTT | 13 | TRBJ1-5 | NA | TRBV30 | few
CASSPTRGANEQFF | TGTGCCAGCTCACCCACGCGGGGGGCTAATGAGCAGTTCTTC | 14 | TRBJ2-1 | TRBD2 | TRBV18 | few
CASSLDARGGNQPQHF | TGTGCCAGCAGTCTCGACGCCAGGGGAGGCAATCAGCCCCAGCATTTT | 16 | TRBJ1-5 | NA | TRBV6-6 | NA
CASSSRQGSGYTF | TGTGCCAGCAGCTCTCGACAGGGTAGCGGCTACACCTTC | 13 | TRBJ1-2 | TRBD1 | TRBV7-9 | NA
CASSPGQGVYEQYF | TGTGCCAGCAGTCCGGGACAGGGGGTATACGAGCAGTACTTC | 14 | TRBJ2-7 | TRBD1 | TRBV25-1 | NA
CASSLSGQGNSPLHF | TGTGCCAGCAGCTTGTCCGGACAGGGAAATTCACCCCTCCACTTT | 15 | TRBJ1-6 | TRBD1 | TRBV5-6 | NA
CASSLYSQETQYF | TGTGCCAGCAGTTTGTACAGCCAAGAGACCCAGTACTTC | 13 | TRBJ2-5 | NA | TRBV28 | once
CASSFSRGPVLTEAFF | TGCGCCAGCAGCTTTAGCAGGGGGCCGGTATTGACTGAAGCTTTCTTT | 16 | TRBJ1-1 | TRBD1 | TRBV5-1 | NA
CASRLYLTGNTIYF | TGTGCCAGCAGGCTATACCTGACTGGAAACACCATATATTTT | 14 | TRBJ1-3 | NA | TRBV28 | NA
CASSPAVSGSDEQYF | TGTGCCAGCAGCCCAGCTGTTAGCGGGAGCGACGAGCAGTACTTC | 15 | TRBJ2-7 | TRBD2 | TRBV4-2 | NA
CASIPGGRPRGTDTQYF | TGTGCCAGCATCCCAGGAGGGCGGCCAAGAGGCACAGATACGCAGTATTTT | 17 | TRBJ2-3 | NA | TRBV27 | NA
CASSLGQQETQYF | TGTGCCAGCAGCTTAGGACAGCAAGAGACCCAGTACTTC | 13 | TRBJ2-5 | NA | TRBV7-8 | NA
CASSLGLGPYNEQFF | TGTGCCAGCAGCTTAGGACTCGGCCCTTACAATGAGCAGTTCTTC | 15 | TRBJ2-1 | NA | TRBV7-6 | NA
CASSLERYGDYGYTF | TGTGCCAGCAGTTTAGAACGTTACGGAGACTATGGCTACACCTTC | 15 | TRBJ1-2 | NA | TRBV27 | NA
CASSSGLPGNQPQHF | TGTGCCAGCAGCTCGGGACTCCCAGGCAATCAGCCCCAGCATTTT | 15 | TRBJ1-5 | NA | TRBV2 | once
CASSPWTGVTHTEAFF | TGTGCCAGCAGCCCATGGACAGGCGTGACCCACACTGAAGCTTTCTTT | 16 | TRBJ1-1 | TRBD1 | TRBV11-2 | NA
CASSSGLAALRQFF | TGTGCCAGCAGCTCGGGACTAGCGGCCTTGAGGCAGTTCTTC | 14 | TRBJ2-1 | TRBD2 | TRBV6-5 | NA
CASSLNPGGSTEAFF | TGTGCCAGCTCACTAAATCCCGGAGGTAGCACTGAAGCTTTCTTT | 15 | TRBJ1-1 | NA | TRBV18 | NA
CASSRTRQETQYF | TGCGCCAGCAGCAGAACTCGCCAAGAGACCCAGTACTTC | 13 | TRBJ2-5 | NA | TRBV5-1 | NA
CASSVDLGETNEKLFF | TGTGCCAGCAGCGTAGATTTAGGGGAAACTAATGAAAAACTGTTTTTT | 16 | TRBJ1-4 | NA | TRBV9 | NA
CATSDPTGGGKNIQYF | TGTGCCACCAGTGACCCTACAGGGGGTGGCAAAAACATTCAGTACTTC | 16 | TRBJ2-4 | TRBD1 | TRBV24-1 | NA
CASREGYRVGNSPLHF | TGCGCCAGCAGGGAAGGTTACAGGGTAGGAAATTCACCCCTCCACTTT | 16 | TRBJ1-6 | NA | TRBV5-1 | NA
CASSHSGLAGTQETQYF | TGTGCCAGCAGCCATTCTGGACTAGCGGGGACACAAGAGACCCAGTACTTC | 17 | TRBJ2-5 | TRBD2 | TRBV3-1/TRBV3-2 | NA
CASSPGTGRNYGYTF | TGTGCCAGCTCACCCGGGACAGGAAGGAACTATGGCTACACCTTC | 15 | TRBJ1-2 | TRBD1 | TRBV18 | NA
CASSRTGGSGYTF | TGTGCCAGCAGCCGAACAGGGGGCTCTGGCTACACCTTC | 13 | TRBJ1-2 | TRBD1 | TRBV7-2 | NA
CASSVEAGADTQYF | TGTGCCAGCAGCGTAGAAGCGGGGGCAGATACGCAGTATTTT | 14 | TRBJ2-3 | TRBD2 | TRBV9 | NA